This TCR beta chain was recovered during a study of T-cell reconstitution after alpha-beta-depleted transplantation in children listed by TCRdb under 2016. Concerning the study at large: The study quantitatively tracked T-cell immune reconstitution after TCRalphabeta/CD19-depleted allogeneic hematopoietic cell transplantation in children using TCR repertoire profiling.

The germline ends are 11 bases apart after V is trimmed by 6 bases and J by 4 bases. Including cysteine and phenylalanine, the CDR3 has 12 amino acids. Of all the DNA, just the CDR3 is kept, 36 bases in frame from base 1. CDR1 and CDR2, looked up from the germline V gene, are SQVTM and ANQGSEA. Libraries were prepared through PCR. The sample was run on an Illumina HiSeq 2500. Molecular barcoding was employed in the preparation of TCR libraries, with unique molecular identifiers being used to normalize TCRbeta repertoire quantification. TCRdb cleaned the public reads at Q25 with fastp, built clones with MiXCR and kept in-frame beta chains. All rows with the same CDR3 protein become a single entry with the most common DNA and genes. The sample records about 400,000 distinct CDR3 sequences, over 20% of which are singletons. Jointly, the top ten make up approximately 3.9% of the sample. The table lists this clonotype with a few counts. The antigen it recognizes is unknown. One base away there is no much larger clone; base qualities are not given.

The source of this sequence is a human donor who donated a stem cell graft to a child with acute myeloid leukemia. Recombination connected TRBV29-1 to TRBJ2-3; TRBD1 could be the D gene, as 5 bases match. The source material was PBMCs from the stem cell graft donor, sampled from the stem cell graft. The CDR3 in this case is CSVSRGSDTQYF. In nucleotide form, the sequence is TGCAGCGTCAGTAGGGGTTCAGATACGCAGTATTTT.